This TCR beta chain came from a study of T cells after yellow fever vaccination. Study information: Fractions with few cells were prepared using SMART-Seq v4 Ultra Low Input.

From germline, CDR1 is MDHEN and CDR2 SYDVKM. CDR3 size: 14 residues. Trimming left V 5 bases short and J 4 bases short, with 14 bases between. TCRdb re-derived calls from the 5' RACE reads in MiXCR, one entry per CDR3 protein. The data show 350,000 or so distinct CDR3 sequences, with 8% to 9.5% seen just once and 17% held by the top ten. Sequenced material: PBMCs, taken about 49 days after the first yellow fever vaccination. The chain combines TRBV28 with TRBJ1-2; D possibly corresponds to TRBD1 (5 bases). This receptor was taken from a man aged 18-30 years who received the YFV17D yellow fever vaccine. CDR3 nucleotides: TGTGCCAGCAGTCTTGGGGGGGGGGGCTATGGCTACACCTTC. As protein: CASSLGGGGYGYTF.